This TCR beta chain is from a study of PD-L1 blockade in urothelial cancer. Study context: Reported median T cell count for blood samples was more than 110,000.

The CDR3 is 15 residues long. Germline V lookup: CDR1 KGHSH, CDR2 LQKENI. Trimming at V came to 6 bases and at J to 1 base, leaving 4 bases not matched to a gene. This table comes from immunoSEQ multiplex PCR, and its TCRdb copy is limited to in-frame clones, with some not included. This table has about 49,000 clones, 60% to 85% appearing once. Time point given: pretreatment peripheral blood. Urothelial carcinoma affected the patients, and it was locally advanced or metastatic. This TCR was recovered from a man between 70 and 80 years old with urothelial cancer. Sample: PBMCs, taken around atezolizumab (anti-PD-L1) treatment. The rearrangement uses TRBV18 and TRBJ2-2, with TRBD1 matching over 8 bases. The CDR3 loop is CASSPDRVNTGELFF. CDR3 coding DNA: TGTGCCAGCTCCCCGGACAGGGTGAACACCGGGGAGCTGTTTTTT.